These 23 T cell receptor beta chains came from one sample sequenced in a study of T cell repertoires in cytomegalovirus infection. Each CDR3 protein gets one entry after TCRdb re-called the reads with MiXCR. The sample consists of under 350,000 distinct CDR3 sequences, around 9.1% of them appearing once. The sample was PBMCs. These receptor sequences come from a human donor in good health (CMV status not recorded). Some clones in this sample may be carry-over from other donors' samples.

The chain joins TRBV29-1 to TRBJ2-6; 7 bases map to TRBD1. The trim removed 0 bases at V and 4 bases at J, leaving 9 bases unmatched. This CDR3 contains 17 residues. From germline, CDR1 is SQVTM and CDR2 ANQGSEA. The CDR3 reads CSVEDRGRGKGANVLTF. CDR3 in DNA: TGCAGCGTTGAAGATAGGGGCAGGGGGAAAGGGGCCAACGTCCTGACTTTC.

This clonotype was counted ten times or more. The chain recombines TRBV5-1 with TRBJ1-4; no definite D call. This CDR3 contains 13 residues. Trimming took off 0 bases at V and 14 bases at J, with 14 bases between the two ends. The germline CDR1 and CDR2 sequences are SGHRS and YFSETQ. The CDR3 DNA reads TGCGCCAGCAGCTTGGTCGGTCGGGGAACCCTGTTTTTT. Translated: CASSLVGRGTLFF.

This clonotype was seen repeatedly, ten times or more. V usage is TRBV28 and J usage is TRBJ1-1, with 7 bases lining up with TRBD1. V shed 5 bases and J 7 bases; nucleotides not matched to a gene: 4. The CDR3 consists of 12 residues. Per the germline V gene, CDR1 is MDHEN and CDR2 is SYDVKM. As DNA, the CDR3 is TGTGCCAGCAGTCACAGGGGTGGTGAAGCTTTCTTT. It encodes CASSHRGGEAFF.

This clonotype was picked up a small number of times. The chain has TRBV12-3 or TRBV12-4 and TRBJ2-1; 14 bases line up with TRBD2. The length of the CDR3 is 15 residues. After removal of 4 bases from V and 8 bases from J, the junction contained 4 bases not matched to a gene. CDR3 region: CASSWTSGGSDEQFF. Here the CDR3 DNA reads TGTGCCAGCAGTTGGACTAGCGGGGGGTCCGATGAGCAGTTCTTC.

This clonotype has ten or more counts. The rearrangement joins TRBV2 to TRBJ2-1; perhaps TRBD1 as D (6 bases). The length of the CDR3 is 14 residues. V was clipped by 8 bases and J by 6 bases, with 17 bases between them. The V gene's germline CDR1 is SNHLY and CDR2 FYNNEI. In DNA form, the CDR3 reads TGTGCCAGCTTCCTGAGGGGGATTCGCAATGAGCAGTTCTTC. It translates to CASFLRGIRNEQFF.

This clonotype has just a few counts. The chain is built from TRBV7-9 and TRBJ2-5, with D possibly matching TRBD1 (6 bases). V dropped 1 base and J dropped 5 bases, with 17 bases sitting between them. The CDR3 contains 16 residues. CDR1 and CDR2 from the germline V gene are SEHNR and FQNEAQ (reference sequence). The CDR3 region has the DNA TGTGCCAGCAGCTTAGGCGGTGGACAGAGTGGCGAGACCCAGTACTTC. This gives the protein CASSLGGGQSGETQYF.

This clonotype was counted ten times or more. The chain links TRBV5-1 to TRBJ2-3; tentatively, D is TRBD1 (6 bases). The CDR3 consists of 16 residues. V lost 4 bases to trimming and J lost 0 bases, with 15 bases between them. Germline CDR1 and CDR2: SGHRS and YFSETQ. Here the CDR3 reads CASSPSTGGSTDTQYF. The CDR3, as DNA: TGCGCCAGCAGCCCGTCGACAGGCGGGAGCACAGATACGCAGTATTTT.

This clonotype came up many times. The J gene is TRBJ2-1, the V gene TRBV7-8; D call uncertain. V was cut by 2 bases and J by 9 bases, with 2 bases left in between. Germline V lookup: CDR1 SGHVS, CDR2 FQNEAQ. This CDR3 has 10 residues. CDR3 nucleotides: TGTGCCAGCAGCTTATCTGAGCAGTTCTTC. As protein: CASSLSEQFF. Drawing the rest from reference TRBV7-8 and TRBJ2-1, the complete variable domain is GAGVSQSPRYKVAKRGQDVALRCDPISGHVSLFWYQQALGQGPEFLTYFQNEAQLDKSGLPSDRFFAERPEGSVSTLKIQRTQQEDSAVYLCASSLSEQFFGPGTRLTVL.

This clonotype was recorded a few times. The chain is built from TRBV5-1 and TRBJ2-5; 11 bases map to TRBD2. V lost 1 base and J lost 4; bases outside the gene matches: 6. Germline values: CDR1 SGHRS, CDR2 YFSETQ. This CDR3 is built from 16 residues. The CDR3 protein is CASSLRSGTSGETQYF. For the CDR3, the DNA is TGCGCCAGCAGCTTGAGAAGCGGGACTAGCGGAGAGACCCAGTACTTC.

This chain joins TRBV12-3 or TRBV12-4 and TRBJ2-1, with a possible D match to TRBD2 (6 bases). V lost 2 bases to trimming and J lost 6 bases, with 14 bases between them. The CDR3 consists of 15 residues. CDR3 DNA: TGTGCCAGCAGTTTAAACCTACCGCGGGGCAATGAGCAGTTCTTC. Protein: CASSLNLPRGNEQFF.

This rearrangement joins TRBV18 to TRBJ2-3, with D possibly TRBD1 on 6 matching bases. Trimming removed 2 bases at V and 2 bases at J, with 8 bases between. The CDR3 is 14 residues long. Germline CDR1 and CDR2: KGHSH and LQKENI. This chain's CDR3 is CASSPRQDTDTQYF. Written as DNA, the CDR3 is TGTGCCAGCTCACCAAGACAGGACACAGATACGCAGTATTTT.

In its sample, this clonotype was seen many times. The chain carries TRBV28 and TRBJ2-2, with 11 bases matching TRBD1. This CDR3 is built from 22 residues. V was clipped by 2 bases and J by 8 bases; unmatched bases: 25. Per the germline V gene, CDR1 is MDHEN and CDR2 is SYDVKM. CDR3 residues: CASSLTGTGGLHAFLNLGELFF. The DNA of the CDR3 is TGTGCCAGCAGTTTAACCGGGACAGGGGGGCTTCACGCTTTTTTGAACCTAGGGGAGCTGTTTTTT.

This chain joins TRBV2 and TRBJ1-6, with D uncertain. This CDR3 region has 17 residues. CDR1 SNHLY and CDR2 FYNNEI come from the germline V gene. V lost 2 bases to trimming and J lost 0 bases, with 11 bases between them. The CDR3, as DNA: TGTGCCAGCAGTGAATCCGGCAGAGGCTCCTATAATTCACCCCTCCACTTT. This gives the protein CASSESGRGSYNSPLHF.

This clonotype was counted many times. V is TRBV10-3 and J is TRBJ1-1; D possibly corresponds to TRBD1 (6 bases). V was shortened by 8 bases and J by 11 bases, with 18 bases between the two germline ends. The CDR3 covers 12 residues. Germline V gene sequence: CDR1 ENHRY, CDR2 SYGVKD. The chain's CDR3 is CAIWTRGHGAFF. Written as DNA, the CDR3 is TGTGCCATCTGGACTCGGGGACATGGGGCTTTCTTT.

This clonotype was seen repeatedly, ten times or more. At one boundary the junction diverges from the germline segment, which might be a read error. CDR3: CASGYPNGYTF. CDR3 nucleotide sequence: TGCGCCTCTGGTTACCCGAATGGCTACACCTTC. This rearrangement joins TRBV19 to TRBJ1-2; D is ambiguous. Germline-derived CDR1 and CDR2 are LNHDA and SQIVND (reference sequence). The CDR3 is made up of 11 amino acids.

This clonotype came up many times. This sequence joins TRBV29-1 and TRBJ2-5; D is uncertain. CDR1 is SQVTM and CDR2 is ANQGSEA in the germline V gene. V lost 3 bases and J 1 base, leaving 9 bases between the germline ends. There are 13 residues in the CDR3. CDR3 DNA sequence: TGCAGCGTTGACAGCCCATCCCAAGAGACCCAGTACTTC. Protein sequence: CSVDSPSQETQYF. The entire variable domain, with the rest obtained from reference TRBV29-1 and TRBJ2-5, is as follows: SAVISQKPSRDICQRGTSLTIQCQVDSQVTMMFWYRQQPGQSLTLIATANQGSEATYESGFVIDKFPISRPNLTFSTLTVSNMSPEDSSIYLCSVDSPSQETQYFGPGTRLLVL.

This clonotype was seen ten or more times. The chain carries TRBV10-3 and TRBJ2-7; D perhaps matches TRBD2 (5 bases). CDR1 is ENHRY and CDR2 is SYGVKD in the germline V gene. The CDR3 extends over 15 amino acids. V lost 0 bases and J 6 bases, leaving 15 bases between the germline ends. DNA of the CDR3: TGTGCCATCAGTGAGTCCATCGGGGTCTCGGGCGAGCAGTACTTC. Residues: CAISESIGVSGEQYF.

The table lists this clonotype with many counts. This chain connects TRBV6-2 or TRBV6-3 to TRBJ2-5; 10 nucleotides agree with TRBD2. CDR1 and CDR2 (germline): MNHEY, SVGEGT. Trimming cost V 2 bases and J 3 bases; bases outside gene matches: 6. This CDR3 is built from 16 residues. CDR3 loop: CASSYVAGGIKETQYF. The CDR3 bases are TGTGCCAGCAGTTACGTAGCGGGGGGAATAAAAGAGACCCAGTACTTC.

This clonotype was observed at least ten times. V usage is TRBV5-1 and J usage is TRBJ2-3, with TRBD2 matching 10 bases. CDR3 length: 17 residues. The germline V gene encodes CDR1 SGHRS and CDR2 YFSETQ. Trimming at V came to 4 bases and at J to 2 bases, leaving 10 bases not matched to a gene. This CDR3 reads CASSPEGSGGHTDTQYF. The CDR3, as DNA: TGCGCCAGCAGCCCCGAAGGTAGCGGGGGGCACACAGATACGCAGTATTTT.

This clonotype was recorded many times. The chain combines TRBV12-3 or TRBV12-4 with TRBJ2-1; 7 positions match TRBD1. This CDR3 is built from 15 residues. J was trimmed by 12 bases and V by 2 bases; bases with no gene match: 13. The CDR3 sequence is CASSLSGQALRGQFF. The CDR3 DNA reads TGTGCCAGCAGTTTATCAGGACAGGCCCTCCGGGGGCAGTTCTTC.

This clonotype came up many times. V and J are TRBV29-1 and TRBJ2-7; D gene ambiguous. Looked up from germline, CDR1 is SQVTM and CDR2 is ANQGSEA. The CDR3 totals 12 residues. Trimming took off 2 bases at V and 0 bases at J, with 5 bases between the two ends. In DNA form, the CDR3 reads TGCAGCGTTGAACAGGCCTCCTACGAGCAGTACTTC. Translated, it gives CSVEQASYEQYF.

This clonotype was picked up a small number of times. The chain uses TRBV6-4 and TRBJ2-3, with D possibly being TRBD1 or TRBD2 (6 bases each). V was cut by 6 bases and J by 4 bases, with 17 bases left in between. The germline V gene encodes CDR1 MRHNA and CDR2 SNTAGT. This CDR3 is built from 15 residues. The CDR3 nucleotides are TGTGCCAGCAGCCCTCGGGGGCAGGACCCAGATACGCAGTATTTT. Residues: CASSPRGQDPDTQYF.

The V gene is TRBV5-4, the J gene TRBJ2-7; 9 bases agree with TRBD1. This CDR3 spans 13 amino acids. Germline values: CDR1 SGHNT, CDR2 YYREEE (reference sequence). Losses at the gene ends were 1 base for V and 6 bases for J; bases not matched to a gene: 2. CDR3 nucleotides: TGTGCCAGCAGCTTGACAGGGGGCGCCGAGCAGTACGTC. Protein: CASSLTGGAEQYV.